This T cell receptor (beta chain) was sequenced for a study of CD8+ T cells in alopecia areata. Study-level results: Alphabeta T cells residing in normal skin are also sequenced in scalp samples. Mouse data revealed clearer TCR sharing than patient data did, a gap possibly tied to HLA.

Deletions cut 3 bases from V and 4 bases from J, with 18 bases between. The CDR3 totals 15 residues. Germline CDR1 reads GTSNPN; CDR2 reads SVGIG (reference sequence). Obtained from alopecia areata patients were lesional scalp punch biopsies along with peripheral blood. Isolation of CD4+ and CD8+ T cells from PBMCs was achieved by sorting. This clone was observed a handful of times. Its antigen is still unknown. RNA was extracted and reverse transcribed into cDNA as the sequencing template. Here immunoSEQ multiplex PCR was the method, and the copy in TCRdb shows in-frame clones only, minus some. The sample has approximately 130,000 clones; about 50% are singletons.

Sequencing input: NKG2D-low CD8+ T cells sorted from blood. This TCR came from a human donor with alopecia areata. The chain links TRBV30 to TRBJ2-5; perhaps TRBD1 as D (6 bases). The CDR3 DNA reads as TGTGCCTGGAGCAGGGACGGTACAGGGAGAGAGACCCAGTACTTC. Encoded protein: CAWSRDGTGRETQYF.